What follows are 25 T cell receptor beta chains derived from one specimen sequenced in a study of T-cell memory formation after mild COVID-19. TCRdb called the 5' RACE reads again in MiXCR, with one record for every CDR3 protein. The data hold 500,000 to 550,000 distinct CDR3 sequences, with approximately 20% observed a single time. The sequenced material came from PBMCs or a T cell subset sorted from them (not recorded which). These TCRs come from an adult woman who had mild COVID-19 (a few samples of this study predate the infection). Cell type and time point are not known.

This chain joins TRBV6-5 and TRBJ2-7; 7 bases match TRBD1. This CDR3 is 14 amino acids long. Per the germline V gene, CDR1 is MNHEY and CDR2 is SVGAGI. J was trimmed by 3 bases and V by 5 bases; bases with no gene match: 7. The CDR3 loop is CASSPWTGFYEQYF. DNA for the CDR3: TGTGCCAGCAGTCCTTGGACAGGATTCTACGAGCAGTACTTC.

The chain joins TRBV3-1 to TRBJ2-1; TRBD2 agrees at 12 bases. V was pared by 0 bases and J by 15 bases, with 6 bases of the junction left unmatched. CDR3 length: 14 residues. The germline CDR1 and CDR2 sequences are LGHDT and YNNKEL (reference sequence). The CDR3 region has the DNA TGTGCCAGCAGCCAAGAAAGAACTAGCGGGAGGCGGTTCTTC. Protein product: CASSQERTSGRRFF.

This clonotype was recorded a few times. This chain connects TRBV20-1 to TRBJ1-1, with D unclear. Germline-derived CDR1 and CDR2 are DFQATT and SNEGSKA (reference sequence). CDR3 length: 13 residues. V was pared by 1 base and J by 1 base, with 7 bases between. Here the CDR3 DNA reads TGCAGTGCTAGAGTTCCAGCGAACACTGAAGCTTTCTTT. This translates into CSARVPANTEAFF.

The rearrangement uses TRBV9 and TRBJ1-3; TRBD1 aligns across 8 bases. Trimming removed 0 bases from V and 2 bases from J; junction bases left unmatched: 4. This CDR3 region has 16 residues. Germline-derived CDR1 and CDR2 are SGDLS and YYNGEE. The CDR3 nucleotides are TGTGCCAGCAGCGTAGGGCCACAGGGGGCTGGAAACACCATATATTTT. Protein: CASSVGPQGAGNTIYF.

This clonotype was recorded a few times. V is TRBV5-1 and J is TRBJ2-3, with 7 nucleotides matching TRBD1. J was trimmed by 0 bases and V by 4 bases; bases with no gene match: 8. Germline V CDR1 and CDR2: SGHRS, YFSETQ. The CDR3 sequence is 16 residues long. The DNA for the CDR3 is TGCGCCAGCAGCCAGAATCCGGGACAGAGCACAGATACGCAGTATTTT. Protein: CASSQNPGQSTDTQYF.

This chain connects TRBV4-1 to TRBJ2-1, with 10 bases identical to TRBD2. CDR3 length: 16 residues. Germline assignment: CDR1 MGHRA and CDR2 YSYEKL. Losses at the gene ends were 1 base for V and 5 bases for J; bases not matched to a gene: 5. CDR3 region: CASSQVAGGLNNEQFF. CDR3 sequence (DNA): TGCGCCAGCAGCCAAGTAGCGGGGGGCCTAAACAATGAGCAGTTCTTC.

In this sample, this clonotype turned up a few times. V usage is TRBV24-1 and J usage is TRBJ2-1; 8 positions match TRBD1. Trimming cost V 1 base and J 6 bases; bases outside gene matches: 10. Per the germline V gene, CDR1 is KGHDR and CDR2 is SFDVKD. The CDR3 has 17 amino acids. CDR3 bases: TGTGCCACCAGTGATTTTTATCAGGGGGCCGATCTCAATGAGCAGTTCTTC. Its translation is CATSDFYQGADLNEQFF.

In this sample, this clonotype turned up a few times. The J gene is TRBJ2-1, the V gene TRBV7-6; 7 positions agree with TRBD1. Trimming cost V 5 bases and J 8 bases; bases outside gene matches: 12. Germline values: CDR1 SGHVS, CDR2 FNYEAQ. CDR3 length: 15 residues. CDR3 DNA sequence: TGTGCCAGCAGCCCGCTGAGGACAGGCTCTGATGAGCAGTTCTTC. The encoded protein is CASSPLRTGSDEQFF.

The chain recombines TRBV9 with TRBJ1-6, with TRBD1 identical over 8 bases. The CDR3 extends over 15 amino acids. Germline CDR1 SGDLS, CDR2 YYNGEE. V gave up 0 bases and J gave up 7 bases; unmatched junction bases: 3. The CDR3 reads CASSVGTGFNSPLHF. CDR3 in DNA: TGTGCCAGCAGCGTAGGGACAGGGTTCAATTCACCCCTCCACTTT.

This clonotype has a count of ten or more. The chain is built from TRBV13 and TRBJ2-7; 12 positions match TRBD2. Germline V gives CDR1 PRHDT, CDR2 FYEKMQ (reference sequence). This CDR3 contains 18 residues. V gave up 5 bases and J gave up 1 base; unmatched junction bases: 12. The CDR3 sequence: CASSPSGRASYASYEQYF. CDR3 nucleotides: TGTGCCAGCAGCCCTAGCGGGAGGGCCTCTTACGCTTCCTACGAGCAGTACTTC.

The genes are TRBV5-1 and TRBJ1-2; the match to TRBD1 covers 7 bases. The CDR3 consists of 14 residues. After removal of 10 bases from V and 3 bases from J, the junction contained 12 bases not matched to a gene. Germline assignment: CDR1 SGHRS and CDR2 YFSETQ. The CDR3 sequence: CASQPNTGDYGYTF. Here the CDR3 DNA reads TGCGCCTCGCAGCCCAATACAGGGGACTATGGCTACACCTTC.

The rearrangement joins TRBV29-1 to TRBJ1-2; D not resolved. The V and J ends lost 3 bases and 8 bases respectively, with 10 bases between them. The CDR3 runs 11 residues. CDR1 is SQVTM, CDR2 ANQGSEA, per germline. The CDR3 coding sequence is TGCAGCGTTGACCGGGAGGGCGGCTACACCTTC. Amino acid sequence: CSVDREGGYTF.

The sample holds a few counts of this clonotype. The chain combines TRBV6-1 with TRBJ2-5; D could derive from TRBD1 or TRBD2 (6 bases each). In germline, CDR1 is MNHNS, CDR2 SASEGT. The CDR3 consists of 17 residues. V dropped 2 bases and J dropped 4 bases, with 20 bases sitting between them. The CDR3 nucleotides are TGTGCCAGCAGTGAACTCCTTTCCGTACAGGGAGGAGAGACCCAGTACTTC. Translated: CASSELLSVQGGETQYF.

This clonotype has just a few counts. The V gene is TRBV23-1, the J gene TRBJ2-1, with 11 positions matching TRBD2. TRBV23-1 is labeled an ORF, and its function is uncertain. The V and J ends lost 6 bases and 5 bases, in that order; junction bases with no gene match: 3. The CDR3 length is 14 residues. DNA of the CDR3: TGCGCCAGCAGGACTAGCGGGAAGGACAATGAGCAGTTCTTC. Its protein is CASRTSGKDNEQFF.

The V and J genes are TRBV7-3 and TRBJ2-3; 8 nucleotides line up with TRBD2. The junction had 11 bases not matched to a gene; V was cut back by 5 bases and J by 4 bases. Germline loops: CDR1 SGHTA, CDR2 FQGTGA. The CDR3 loop spans 16 amino acids. The CDR3 region is CASSPRVAGWADTQYF. Here the CDR3 DNA reads TGTGCCAGCAGCCCGCGGGTAGCGGGGTGGGCAGATACGCAGTATTTT. Combining the CDR3 with reference TRBV7-3 and TRBJ2-3 gives the whole variable domain GAGVSQTPSNKVTEKGKYVELRCDPISGHTALYWYRQSLGQGPEFLIYFQGTGAADDSGLPNDRFFAVRPEGSVSTLKIQRTERGDSAVYLCASSPRVAGWADTQYFGPGTRLTVL.

The chain joins TRBV27 to TRBJ1-5, with TRBD1 matching 8 bases. The germline CDR1 and CDR2 sequences are MNHEY and SMNVEV (reference sequence). After removal of 5 bases from V and 6 bases from J, the junction contained 12 bases not matched to a gene. This CDR3 contains 16 residues. The DNA for the CDR3 is TGTGCCAGCAGTCCCTTCTATGGACAGGGTGGTCAGCCCCAGCATTTT. It codes for CASSPFYGQGGQPQHF.

CDR3 DNA: TGTGCCAGCAGCTTAGGACAGACCGGGTACTACGAGCAGTACTTC. It yields the protein CASSLGQTGYYEQYF. The rearrangement joins TRBV11-1 to TRBJ2-7; D possibly corresponds to TRBD1 (5 bases). The CDR3 has 15 amino acids. Trimming took 1 base from V and 3 from J, leaving 13 bases between them. Germline CDR1 is SGHAT and CDR2 is FQDESV (reference sequence).

The chain combines TRBV27 with TRBJ1-5; a weak D match, TRBD1 (5 bases). Trimming removed 4 bases at V and 3 bases at J, with 13 bases between. Germline lookup yields CDR1 MNHEY and CDR2 SMNVEV (reference sequence). This CDR3 has 15 residues. The CDR3 nucleotides read TGTGCCAGCAGTTCTGCAGGGCTCGTCAATCAGCCCCAGCATTTT. It specifies CASSSAGLVNQPQHF.

There are many counts of this clonotype. The chain links TRBV7-3 to TRBJ1-2, with unresolved D. CDR1 is SGHTA, CDR2 FQGTGA, per germline. The CDR3 is 12 amino acids. The V gene lost 7 bases and the J gene lost 7 bases, with 13 bases spanning the gap. The CDR3 loop reads CASTKSDRGYTF. The CDR3 coding sequence is TGTGCCAGCACCAAGTCGGACCGTGGCTACACCTTC.

This chain uses TRBV4-3 with TRBJ1-1; D gene unclear. With 0 bases removed from V and 1 base from J, the gap between germline ends came to 9 bases. CDR1 and CDR2 (germline): LGHNA, YSLEER. The CDR3 has 15 residues. CDR3: CASSQDIGPNTEAFF. As DNA, the CDR3 is TGCGCCAGCAGCCAAGATATTGGTCCGAACACTGAAGCTTTCTTT.

The chain combines TRBV9 with TRBJ2-5, with 8 bases that match TRBD2. Per germline, CDR1 SGDLS and CDR2 YYNGEE. The CDR3 runs to 14 residues. V lost 3 bases, J lost 2 bases, and 3 bases stayed unmatched. The CDR3 nucleotides read TGTGCCAGCAGCGCTCCTAGCGGGCAAGAGACCCAGTACTTC. Translated, it gives CASSAPSGQETQYF.

The chain couples TRBV5-1 to TRBJ2-7, with 9 nucleotides matching TRBD1. With V trimmed by 4 bases and J by 3 bases, 17 bases remained unmatched. The CDR3 is 18 amino acids. Germline values: CDR1 SGHRS, CDR2 YFSETQ. The CDR3 sequence: CASSPFSHRDRVGYEQYF. The DNA for the CDR3 is TGCGCCAGCAGCCCGTTCTCACACCGGGACAGGGTAGGCTACGAGCAGTACTTC.

This clonotype has only a few counts. This chain links TRBV15 with TRBJ1-5; unclear D gene. CDR1 LNHNV and CDR2 YYDKDF come from the germline V gene (reference sequence). V was trimmed by 1 base and J by 2 bases, leaving 15 bases between them. The length of the CDR3 is 17 residues. The CDR3 DNA reads TGTGCCACCAGCAGAGCCGCGGACGGTTTTGGCAATCAGCCCCAGCATTTT. This sequence encodes CATSRAADGFGNQPQHF.

The chain joins TRBV21-1 to TRBJ2-1. TRBV21-1 has pseudogene status. The CDR3 loop spans 12 amino acids. CDR3 residues: CASSKDLNEQFF. CDR3 in DNA: TGTGCCAGCAGCAAAGATCTTAATGAGCAGTTCTTC.

The chain links TRBV12-3 or TRBV12-4 to TRBJ1-6, with 8 bases identical to TRBD1. This CDR3 has 15 residues. Trimming removed 1 base from V and 7 bases from J; junction bases left unmatched: 3. CDR3 protein: CASSLEAGGNSPLHF. In nucleotides, the CDR3 is TGTGCCAGCAGTTTAGAGGCAGGGGGCAATTCACCCCTCCACTTT.